These 15 T cell receptor beta chains share one sample of origin, sequenced in a study of T cell responses to AZD1222 COVID-19 vaccine. Profiled with immunoSEQ multiplex PCR; TCRdb holds only in-frame clones, not every one. The table shows about 140,000 clones, with over 85% occurring only once. Specimen: peripheral blood, collected 28 days after the second AZD1222 dose. The receptor source for this set is an adult who received the AZD1222 COVID-19 vaccine.

The CDR3 reads CASSQPFGTGVRQETQYF. CDR3 DNA: TGTGCCAGCAGCCAACCTTTTGGGACAGGGGTTAGACAAGAGACCCAGTACTTC. V and J are TRBV4-2 and TRBJ2-5; 10 nucleotides line up with TRBD1. In germline, CDR1 is LGHNA, CDR2 YNFKEQ. Trimming cost V 2 bases and J 2 bases; bases outside gene matches: 11. The CDR3 contains 18 residues.

A single count supports this clone. The chain links TRBV7-9 to TRBJ1-6; possibly TRBD1 for D (6 bases). V was trimmed by 4 bases and J by 10 bases, leaving 14 bases between them. Germline lookup yields CDR1 SEHNR and CDR2 FQNEAQ (reference sequence). The CDR3 has 14 amino acids. The CDR3 region has the DNA TGTGCCAGCAGCTCACAGGGAAAAGGGTCACCCCTCCACTTT. Amino acids: CASSSQGKGSPLHF.

The chain employs TRBV20-1 and TRBJ1-5, with 7 bases fitting TRBD1. Unmatched junction bases numbered 14, after V lost 3 bases and J lost 6 bases. This CDR3 is 16 amino acids long. Looked up from germline, CDR1 is DFQATT and CDR2 is SNEGSKA (reference sequence). The DNA for the CDR3 is TGCAGTGCTAGTGCGTCAGGGGCAGGGGGATCTCAGCCCCAGCATTTT. Translation gives CSASASGAGGSQPQHF.

The V and J genes are TRBV5-4 and TRBJ1-5, with D perhaps matching TRBD1 (5 bases). CDR3 length equals 13 residues. Trimming pared 0 bases from V and 5 bases from J, leaving 6 bases between. The germline V gene has CDR1 SGHNT and CDR2 YYREEE (reference sequence). The CDR3 protein is CASSLGGDQPQHF. The CDR3 DNA follows: TGTGCCAGCAGCTTGGGAGGGGATCAGCCCCAGCATTTT.

This clone came up once. The rearrangement joins TRBV6-5 to TRBJ2-1, with 12 bases aligning to TRBD2. This CDR3 is 15 amino acids long. Germline-derived CDR1 and CDR2 are MNHEY and SVGAGI. V trimming: 5 bases; J trimming: 6 bases; junction bases outside the gene matches: 5. The CDR3 DNA follows: TGTGCCAGCAGTAGCGTACTAGCGGGGGGCAATGAGCAGTTCTTC. It translates to CASSSVLAGGNEQFF.

The V gene is TRBV15, the J gene TRBJ2-3; TRBD2 agrees at 9 bases. This CDR3 contains 20 residues. Germline trimming cut 5 bases from V and 0 bases from J; bases unmatched to any gene: 18. Germline V gene data show CDR1 as LNHNV and CDR2 as YYDKDF (reference sequence). The CDR3: CATSRQIKGLAHKSTDTQYF. CDR3 DNA sequence: TGTGCCACCAGCCGCCAGATCAAGGGACTAGCACATAAGAGCACAGATACGCAGTATTTT.

V and J are TRBV4-3 and TRBJ1-2; maybe TRBD1 (6 bases). Trimming took off 3 bases at V and 3 bases at J, with 11 bases between the two ends. This CDR3 region has 14 residues. In germline, CDR1 is LGHNA, CDR2 YSLEER. CDR3 protein: CASSHTRTDYGYTF. The CDR3 DNA is TGCGCCAGCAGCCATACCCGGACAGACTATGGCTACACCTTC.

A word on this clone: An end of the junction does not agree with germline; a read error may underlie this. This chain joins TRBV2 and TRBJ2-2, with D unclear. The CDR3 extends over 16 amino acids. CDR1 is SNHLY, CDR2 FYNNEI, per germline. CDR3 amino acids: CASIESVQPFTGELFF. The CDR3 DNA reads TGTGCCAGCATTGAATCAGTACAACCCTTCACCGGGGAGCTGTTTTTT.

CDR3 amino acids: CASSLAGGNEKLFF. Written as DNA, the CDR3 is TGTGCCAGCAGCTTGGCAGGGGGGAATGAAAAACTGTTTTTT. This chain uses TRBV5-6 with TRBJ1-4, with TRBD1 identical over 7 bases. With V trimmed by 0 bases and J by 5 bases, 1 base remained unmatched. Germline values: CDR1 SGHDT, CDR2 YYEEEE. CDR3 length: 14 amino acids.

The V and J genes are TRBV4-2 and TRBJ1-1; D is unclear. CDR3 size: 15 residues. Trimming pared 0 bases from V and 3 bases from J, leaving 11 bases between. The germline CDR1 and CDR2 sequences are LGHNA and YNFKEQ. The DNA for the CDR3 is TGTGCCAGCAGCCAAGATCTTGTGGGCGACACTGAAGCTTTCTTT. Its translation is CASSQDLVGDTEAFF.

V gene TRBV19 combines with J gene TRBJ1-2; D gene unclear. Trimming shortened V by 10 bases and J by 7 bases, and 16 bases separated the two germline ends. This CDR3 is built from 12 residues. Germline loops: CDR1 LNHDA, CDR2 SQIVND (reference sequence). CDR3 coding DNA: TGTGCCACCACGGAATGGTGGGGTGGCTACACCTTC. Translated, it gives CATTEWWGGYTF.

The chain joins TRBV27 to TRBJ2-2; 8 bases align to TRBD2. Trimming cost V 5 bases and J 7 bases; bases outside gene matches: 15. CDR1 and CDR2 (germline): MNHEY, SMNVEV (reference sequence). This CDR3 contains 17 residues. In DNA, the CDR3 is TGTGCCAGCAGTCGTCGCCGGGGGGGCGCTTACGACGGGGAGCTGTTTTTT. This codes for CASSRRRGGAYDGELFF.

This chain links TRBV29-1 with TRBJ1-2; 7 nucleotides match TRBD1. The germline V gene encodes CDR1 SQVTM and CDR2 ANQGSEA. Trimming removed 4 bases from V and 7 bases from J; junction bases left unmatched: 9. This CDR3 is built from 13 residues. The CDR3 is CSVVSGQDFGYTF. The CDR3 nucleotides read TGCAGCGTTGTCTCAGGACAGGACTTTGGCTACACCTTC.

The gene calls are TRBV27 and TRBJ1-1; TRBD1 is a possible D gene (5 bases). This CDR3 comprises 14 residues. The V end was cut by 3 bases, the J end by 1 base, with 9 bases between. CDR1 is MNHEY and CDR2 is SMNVEV in the germline V gene (reference sequence). This CDR3 is CASSLFQGNTEAFF. The CDR3 DNA is TGTGCCAGCAGTTTGTTTCAGGGGAACACTGAAGCTTTCTTT.

The CDR3 bases are TGTGCCAGTAGTATCTTTATGGGGGAGGATCAGCCCCAGCATTTT. Translating gives CASSIFMGEDQPQHF. The chain is built from TRBV19 and TRBJ1-5; perhaps TRBD1 as D (5 bases). This CDR3 contains 15 residues. From germline, CDR1 is LNHDA and CDR2 SQIVND (reference sequence). V lost 3 bases to trimming and J lost 5 bases, with 14 bases between them.